This T cell receptor beta chain was recorded in a study of blood T cells in healthy people across ages. Study-level results: Significant beta diversity loss was already apparent by age approximately 38, declining roughly linearly.

This clonotype was detected only a few times. Its antigen remains unknown. Trimming stripped 0 bases from V and 7 bases from J, with 12 bases between. Germline V lookup: CDR1 LGHNA, CDR2 YSLEER. The CDR3 sequence is 14 residues long. Primers used in a second PCR of roughly 7 to 11 cycles were a sample-barcoded 5' primer and a J-beta primer mix. TCRdb re-analysed the 5' RACE reads in MiXCR, keeping a single row per CDR3 protein. The table shows roughly 1.9 million distinct CDR3 sequences, with roughly two fifths occurring only once. The gene calls are TRBV4-3 and TRBJ1-2; D possibly corresponds to TRBD1 (6 bases). The receptor was derived from a human donor in good health. Material for sequencing was blood. The CDR3: CASSQEMAGVGYTF. The CDR3 region has the DNA TGCGCCAGCAGCCAAGAGATGGCAGGGGTTGGCTACACCTTC.